Sequencing of this T cell receptor (beta chain) was carried out in a study of T cells in Graves' hyperthyroidism and ophthalmopathy. It was RNA transcripts that yielded the amplified TCR beta CDR3 regions. HTBI primers drove first-round RT-PCR of the TCR CDR3. In TCRdb, the multiplex PCR reads were re-called with MiXCR into one record per CDR3 protein. The data hold 270,000 or so distinct CDR3 sequences, with 25% to 30% observed a single time. Germline CDR1 is SGHTA and CDR2 is FQGNSA. The ends were cut back, 4 bases at V and 1 base at J, with 10 bases in the middle. The CDR3 contains 14 residues. This receptor was identified in a man aged 35-49 years with Graves' hyperthyroidism that later progressed to Graves' ophthalmopathy. This chain uses TRBV7-2 with TRBJ1-1; no reliable D call. The specimen sequenced was blood. The CDR3 nucleotides are TGTGCCAGCAGCTGGACCTGGGGGAACACTGAAGCTTTCTTT. The encoded protein is CASSWTWGNTEAFF.